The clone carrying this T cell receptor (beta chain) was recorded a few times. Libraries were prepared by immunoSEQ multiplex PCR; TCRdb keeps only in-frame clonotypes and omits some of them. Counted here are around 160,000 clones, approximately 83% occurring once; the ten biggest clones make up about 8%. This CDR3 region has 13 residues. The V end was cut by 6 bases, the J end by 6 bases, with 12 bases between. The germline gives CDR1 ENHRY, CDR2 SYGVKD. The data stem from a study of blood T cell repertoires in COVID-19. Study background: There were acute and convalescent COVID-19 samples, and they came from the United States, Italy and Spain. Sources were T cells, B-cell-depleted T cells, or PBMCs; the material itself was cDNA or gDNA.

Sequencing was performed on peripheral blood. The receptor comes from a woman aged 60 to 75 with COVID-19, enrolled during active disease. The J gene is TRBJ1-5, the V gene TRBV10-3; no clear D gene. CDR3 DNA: TGTGCCATCAGGCCGGGGAGCGGTCAGCCCCAGCATTTT. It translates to CAIRPGSGQPQHF.